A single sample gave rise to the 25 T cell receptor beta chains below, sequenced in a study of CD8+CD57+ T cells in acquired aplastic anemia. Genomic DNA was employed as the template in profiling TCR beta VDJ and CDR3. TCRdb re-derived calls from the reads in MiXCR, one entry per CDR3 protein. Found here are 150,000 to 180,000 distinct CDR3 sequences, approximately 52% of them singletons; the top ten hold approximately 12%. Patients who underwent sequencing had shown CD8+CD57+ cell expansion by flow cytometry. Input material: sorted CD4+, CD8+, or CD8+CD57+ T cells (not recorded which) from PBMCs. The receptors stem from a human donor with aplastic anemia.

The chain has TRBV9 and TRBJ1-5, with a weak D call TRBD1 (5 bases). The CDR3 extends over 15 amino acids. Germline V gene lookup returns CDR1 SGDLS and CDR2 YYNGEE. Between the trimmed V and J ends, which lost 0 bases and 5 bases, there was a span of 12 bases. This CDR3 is CASSVASSGDQPQHF. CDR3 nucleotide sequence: TGTGCCAGCAGCGTAGCAAGCTCGGGGGATCAGCCCCAGCATTTT.

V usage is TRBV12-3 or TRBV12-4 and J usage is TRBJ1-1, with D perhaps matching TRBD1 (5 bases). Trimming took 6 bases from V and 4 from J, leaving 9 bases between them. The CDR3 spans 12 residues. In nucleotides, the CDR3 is TGTGCCAGCAGGCAGGACACCACTGAAGCTTTCTTT. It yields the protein CASRQDTTEAFF.

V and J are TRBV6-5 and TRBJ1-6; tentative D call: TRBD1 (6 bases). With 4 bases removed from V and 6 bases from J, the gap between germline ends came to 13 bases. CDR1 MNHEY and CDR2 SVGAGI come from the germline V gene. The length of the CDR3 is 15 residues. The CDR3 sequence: CASSSRTVRNSPLHF. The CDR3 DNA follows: TGTGCCAGCAGTTCGAGGACAGTCCGTAATTCACCCCTCCACTTT.

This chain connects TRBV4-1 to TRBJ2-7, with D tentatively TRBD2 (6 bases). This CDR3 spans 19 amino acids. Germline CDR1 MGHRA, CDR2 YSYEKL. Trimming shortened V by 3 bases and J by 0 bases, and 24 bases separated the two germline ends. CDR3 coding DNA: TGCGCCAGCAGCCACGCTACCGGGACTGGCGGGTGGGCCTCCTACGAGCAGTACTTC. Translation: CASSHATGTGGWASYEQYF.

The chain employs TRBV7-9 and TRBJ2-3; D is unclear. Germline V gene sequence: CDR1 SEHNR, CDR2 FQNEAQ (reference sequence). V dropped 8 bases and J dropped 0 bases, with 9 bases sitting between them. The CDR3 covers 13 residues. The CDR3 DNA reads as TGTGCCAGCTTGGCCGCTAGCACAGATACGCAGTATTTT. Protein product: CASLAASTDTQYF.

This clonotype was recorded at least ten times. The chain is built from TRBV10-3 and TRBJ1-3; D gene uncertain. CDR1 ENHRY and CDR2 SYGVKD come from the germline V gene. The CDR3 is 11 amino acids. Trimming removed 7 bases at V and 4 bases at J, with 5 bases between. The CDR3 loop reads CAITWGNTIYF. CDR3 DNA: TGTGCCATCACTTGGGGAAACACCATATATTTT.

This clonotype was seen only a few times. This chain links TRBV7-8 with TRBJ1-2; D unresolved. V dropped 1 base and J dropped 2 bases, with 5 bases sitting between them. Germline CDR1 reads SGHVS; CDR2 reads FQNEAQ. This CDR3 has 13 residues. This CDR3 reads CASSLGQNYGYTF. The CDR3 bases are TGTGCCAGCAGCTTAGGGCAGAACTATGGCTACACCTTC.

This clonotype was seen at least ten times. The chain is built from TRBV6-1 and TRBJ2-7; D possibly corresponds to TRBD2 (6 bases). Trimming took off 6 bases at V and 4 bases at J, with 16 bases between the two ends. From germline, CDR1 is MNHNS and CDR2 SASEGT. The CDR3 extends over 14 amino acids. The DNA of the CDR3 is TGTGCCAGCAGCCCTTTCGGGGGAGAGTACGAGCAGTACTTC. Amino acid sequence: CASSPFGGEYEQYF.

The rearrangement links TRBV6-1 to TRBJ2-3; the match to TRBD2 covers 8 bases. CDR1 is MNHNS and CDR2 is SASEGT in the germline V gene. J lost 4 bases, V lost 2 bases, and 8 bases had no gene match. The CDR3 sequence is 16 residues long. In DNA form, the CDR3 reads TGTGCCAGCAGTGAAAGATGGCGCGGGGGGTCAGATACGCAGTATTTT. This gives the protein CASSERWRGGSDTQYF.

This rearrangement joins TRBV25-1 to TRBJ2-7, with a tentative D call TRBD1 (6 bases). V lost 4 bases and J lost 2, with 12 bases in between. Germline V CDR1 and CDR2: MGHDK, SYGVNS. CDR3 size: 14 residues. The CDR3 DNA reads TGTGCCAGCAGTGGGGAGACAGGACCCTACGAGCAGTACTTC. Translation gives CASSGETGPYEQYF.

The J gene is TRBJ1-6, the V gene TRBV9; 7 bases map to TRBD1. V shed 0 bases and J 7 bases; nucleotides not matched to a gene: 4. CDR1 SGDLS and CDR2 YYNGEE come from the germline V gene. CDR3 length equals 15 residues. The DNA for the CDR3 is TGTGCCAGCAGCGTAGAGGGACAGCCGAATTCACCCCTCCACTTT. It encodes CASSVEGQPNSPLHF.

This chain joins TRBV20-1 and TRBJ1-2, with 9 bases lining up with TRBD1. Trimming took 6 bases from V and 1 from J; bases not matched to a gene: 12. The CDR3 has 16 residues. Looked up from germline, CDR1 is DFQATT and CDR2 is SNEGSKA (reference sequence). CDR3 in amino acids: CSALSWDRDDNYGYTF. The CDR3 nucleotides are TGCAGTGCGCTTAGTTGGGACAGGGACGATAACTATGGCTACACCTTC.

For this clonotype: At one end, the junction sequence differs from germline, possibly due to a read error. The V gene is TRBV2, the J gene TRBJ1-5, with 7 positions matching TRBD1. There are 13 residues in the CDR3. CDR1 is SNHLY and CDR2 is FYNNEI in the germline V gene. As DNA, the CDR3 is TGTGCCAACAGTTCCACAGGGGACGAGACCCAGCATTTT. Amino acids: CANSSTGDETQHF.

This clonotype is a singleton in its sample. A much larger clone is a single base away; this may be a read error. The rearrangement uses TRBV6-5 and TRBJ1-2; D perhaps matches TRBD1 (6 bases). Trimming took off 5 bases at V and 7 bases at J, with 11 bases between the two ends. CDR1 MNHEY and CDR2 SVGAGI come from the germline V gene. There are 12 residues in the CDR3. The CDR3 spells CASSKLRGGYTF. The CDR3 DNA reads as TGTGCCAGCAGTAAACTCAGGGGTGGCTACACCTTC.

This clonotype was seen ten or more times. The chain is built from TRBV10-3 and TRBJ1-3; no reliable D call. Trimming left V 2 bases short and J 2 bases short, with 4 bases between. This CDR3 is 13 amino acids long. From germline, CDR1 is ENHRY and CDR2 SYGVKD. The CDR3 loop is CAISEQAGNTIYF. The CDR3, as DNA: TGTGCCATCAGTGAGCAGGCTGGAAACACCATATATTTT.

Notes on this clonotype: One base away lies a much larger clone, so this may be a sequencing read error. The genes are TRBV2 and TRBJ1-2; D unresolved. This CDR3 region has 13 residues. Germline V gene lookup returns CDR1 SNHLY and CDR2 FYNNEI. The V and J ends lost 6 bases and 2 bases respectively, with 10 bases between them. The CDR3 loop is CASSPDKNYGYTF. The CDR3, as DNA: TGTGCCAGCAGCCCCGACAAGAACTATGGCTACACCTTC.

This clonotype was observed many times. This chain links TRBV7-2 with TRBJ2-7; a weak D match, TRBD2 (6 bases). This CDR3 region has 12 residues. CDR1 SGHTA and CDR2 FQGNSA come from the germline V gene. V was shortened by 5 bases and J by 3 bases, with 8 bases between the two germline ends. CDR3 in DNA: TGTGCCAGCAGCCCGGACTACTACGAGCAGTACTTC. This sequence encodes CASSPDYYEQYF. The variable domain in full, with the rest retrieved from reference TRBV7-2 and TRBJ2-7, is GAGVSQSPSNKVTEKGKDVELRCDPISGHTALYWYRQSLGQGLEFLIYFQGNSAPDKSGLPSDRFSAERTGGSVSTLTIQRTQQEDSAVYLCASSPDYYEQYFGPGTRLTVT.

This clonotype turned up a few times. Here the CDR3 reads CASSGGQYYEQYF. CDR3 coding DNA: TGTGCCAGCAGCGGAGGACAGTACTACGAGCAGTACTTC. The chain uses TRBV2 and TRBJ2-7; tentatively, D is TRBD1 (6 bases). V gave up 6 bases and J gave up 3 bases, with 12 bases separating them. CDR3 size: 13 residues. Per the germline V gene, CDR1 is SNHLY and CDR2 is FYNNEI.

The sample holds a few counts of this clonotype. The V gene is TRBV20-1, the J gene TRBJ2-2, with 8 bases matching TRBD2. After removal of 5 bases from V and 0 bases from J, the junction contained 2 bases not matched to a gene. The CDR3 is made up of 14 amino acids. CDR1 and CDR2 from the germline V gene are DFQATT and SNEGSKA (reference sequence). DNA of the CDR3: TGCAGTGCTCCGGGACTAGCGAACACCGGGGAGCTGTTTTTT. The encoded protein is CSAPGLANTGELFF.

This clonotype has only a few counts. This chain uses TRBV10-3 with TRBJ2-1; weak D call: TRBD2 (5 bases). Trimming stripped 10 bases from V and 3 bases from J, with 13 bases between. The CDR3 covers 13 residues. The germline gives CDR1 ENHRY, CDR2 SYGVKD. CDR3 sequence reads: CASSHGDYNEQFF. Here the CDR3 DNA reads TGTGCCAGCTCGCACGGGGACTACAATGAGCAGTTCTTC.

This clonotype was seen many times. The CDR3 here is CATSRLQRPQHF. The CDR3 DNA follows: TGTGCCACCAGCAGACTTCAGAGGCCCCAGCATTTT. This rearrangement joins TRBV15 to TRBJ1-5; no firm D call. The CDR3 covers 12 residues. The germline CDR1 and CDR2 sequences are LNHNV and YYDKDF (reference sequence). V lost 2 bases and J 9 bases, leaving 8 bases between the germline ends.

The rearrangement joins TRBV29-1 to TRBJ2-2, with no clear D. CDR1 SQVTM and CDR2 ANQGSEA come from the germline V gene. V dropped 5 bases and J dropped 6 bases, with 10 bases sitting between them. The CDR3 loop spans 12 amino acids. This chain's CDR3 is CSVSGFSGELFF. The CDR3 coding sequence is TGCAGCGTTTCAGGTTTTTCCGGGGAGCTGTTTTTT.

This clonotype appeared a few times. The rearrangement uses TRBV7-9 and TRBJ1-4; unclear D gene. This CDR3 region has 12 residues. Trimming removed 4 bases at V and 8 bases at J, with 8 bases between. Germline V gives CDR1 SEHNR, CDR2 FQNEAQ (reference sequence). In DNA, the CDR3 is TGTGCCAGCAGCTATTCGGGGGAAAAACTGTTTTTT. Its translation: CASSYSGEKLFF.

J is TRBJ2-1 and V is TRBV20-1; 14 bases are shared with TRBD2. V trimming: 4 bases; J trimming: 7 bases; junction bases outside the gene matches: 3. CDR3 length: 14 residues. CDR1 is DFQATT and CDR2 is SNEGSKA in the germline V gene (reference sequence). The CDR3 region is CSAKRTSGGNEQFF. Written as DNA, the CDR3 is TGCAGTGCTAAACGGACTAGCGGGGGGAATGAGCAGTTCTTC.

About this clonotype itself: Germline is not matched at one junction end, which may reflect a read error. The CDR3: CASSPGQGGDEQLF. The CDR3 nucleotides read TGTGCCAGCAGTCCGGGACAGGGTGGCGATGAGCAGCTCTTC. This chain uses TRBV6-4 with TRBJ2-1; TRBD1 agrees at 9 bases. Looked up from germline, CDR1 is MRHNA and CDR2 is SNTAGT. The CDR3 is made up of 14 amino acids.